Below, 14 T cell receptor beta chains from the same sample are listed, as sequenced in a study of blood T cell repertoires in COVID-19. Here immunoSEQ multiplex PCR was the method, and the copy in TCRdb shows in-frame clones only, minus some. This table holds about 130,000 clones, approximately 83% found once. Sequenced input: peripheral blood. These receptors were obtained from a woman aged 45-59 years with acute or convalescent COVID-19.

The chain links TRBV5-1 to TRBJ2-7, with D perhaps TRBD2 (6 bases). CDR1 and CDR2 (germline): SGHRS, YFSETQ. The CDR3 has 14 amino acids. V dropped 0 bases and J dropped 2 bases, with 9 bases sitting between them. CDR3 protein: CASSLGTGAYEQYF. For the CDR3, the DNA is TGCGCCAGCAGCTTGGGTACGGGGGCCTACGAGCAGTACTTC.

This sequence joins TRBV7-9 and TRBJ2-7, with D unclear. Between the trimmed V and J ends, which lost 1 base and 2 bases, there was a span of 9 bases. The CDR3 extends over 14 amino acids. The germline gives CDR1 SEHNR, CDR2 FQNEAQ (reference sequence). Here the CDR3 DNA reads TGTGCCAGCAGCTTAGAAGGCGGAACCTACGAGCAGTACTTC. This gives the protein CASSLEGGTYEQYF. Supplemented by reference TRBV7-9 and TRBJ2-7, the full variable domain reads DTGVSQNPRHKITKRGQNVTFRCDPISEHNRLYWYRQTLGQGPEFLTYFQNEAQLEKSRLLSDRFSAERPKGSFSTLEIQRTEQGDSAMYLCASSLEGGTYEQYFGPGTRLTVT.

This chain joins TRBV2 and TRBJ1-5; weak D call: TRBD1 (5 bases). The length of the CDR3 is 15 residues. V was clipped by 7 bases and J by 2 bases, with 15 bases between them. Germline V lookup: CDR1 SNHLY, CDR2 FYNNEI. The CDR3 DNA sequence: TGTGCCAGCATGCCCCCGGGGGGTGGCAATCAGCCCCAGCATTTT. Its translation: CASMPPGGGNQPQHF. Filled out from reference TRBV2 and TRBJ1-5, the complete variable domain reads EPEVTQTPSHQVTQMGQEVILRCVPISNHLYFYWYRQILGQKVEFLVSFYNNEISEKSEIFDDQFSVERPDGSNFTLKIRSTKLEDSAMYFCASMPPGGGNQPQHFGDGTRLSIL.

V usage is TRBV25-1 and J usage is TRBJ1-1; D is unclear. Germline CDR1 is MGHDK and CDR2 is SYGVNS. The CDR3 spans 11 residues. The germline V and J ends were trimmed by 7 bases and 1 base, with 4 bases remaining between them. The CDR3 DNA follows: TGTGCCAGCACCGGGAACACTGAAGCTTTCTTT. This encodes CASTGNTEAFF.

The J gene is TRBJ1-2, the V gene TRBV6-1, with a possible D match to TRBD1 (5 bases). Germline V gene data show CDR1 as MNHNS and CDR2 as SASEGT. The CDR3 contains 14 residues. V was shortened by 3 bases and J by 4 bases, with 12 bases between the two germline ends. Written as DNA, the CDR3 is TGTGCCAGCAGTGAGGGACGGAGGGTCTATGGCTACACCTTC. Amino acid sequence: CASSEGRRVYGYTF.

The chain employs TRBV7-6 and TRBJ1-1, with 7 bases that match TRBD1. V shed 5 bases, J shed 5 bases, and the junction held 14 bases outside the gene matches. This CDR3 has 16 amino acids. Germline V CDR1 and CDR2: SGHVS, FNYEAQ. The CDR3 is CASSLTGELIITEAFF. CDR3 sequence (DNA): TGTGCCAGCAGCCTTACAGGGGAATTAATAATAACTGAAGCTTTCTTT.

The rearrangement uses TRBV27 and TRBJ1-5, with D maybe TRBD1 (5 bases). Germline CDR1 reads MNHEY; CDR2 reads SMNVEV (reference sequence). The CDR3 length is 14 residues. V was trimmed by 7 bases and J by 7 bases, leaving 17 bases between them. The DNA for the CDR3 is TGTGCCAGCAAAGGGTCGGGGGATGGCCAGCCCCAGCATTTT. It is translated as CASKGSGDGQPQHF.

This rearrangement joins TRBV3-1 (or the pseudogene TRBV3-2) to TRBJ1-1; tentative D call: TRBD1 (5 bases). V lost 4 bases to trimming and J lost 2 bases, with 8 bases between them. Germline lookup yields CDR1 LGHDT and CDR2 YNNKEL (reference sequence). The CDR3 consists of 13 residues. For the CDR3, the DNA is TGTGCCAGCAGCCGGACATCTAACACTGAAGCTTTCTTT. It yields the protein CASSRTSNTEAFF.

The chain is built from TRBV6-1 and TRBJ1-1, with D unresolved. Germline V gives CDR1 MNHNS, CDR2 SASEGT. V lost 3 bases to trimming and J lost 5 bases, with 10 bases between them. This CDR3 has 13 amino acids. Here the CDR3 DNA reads TGTGCCAGCAGTGACCTAAGAGGGACTGAAGCTTTCTTT. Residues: CASSDLRGTEAFF.

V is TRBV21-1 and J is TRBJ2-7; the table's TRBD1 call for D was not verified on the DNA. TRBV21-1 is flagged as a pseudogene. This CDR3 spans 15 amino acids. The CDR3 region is CASSKSRQGFYEQYF. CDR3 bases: TGTGCCAGCAGCAAAAGTAGGCAGGGTTTCTACGAGCAGTACTTC.

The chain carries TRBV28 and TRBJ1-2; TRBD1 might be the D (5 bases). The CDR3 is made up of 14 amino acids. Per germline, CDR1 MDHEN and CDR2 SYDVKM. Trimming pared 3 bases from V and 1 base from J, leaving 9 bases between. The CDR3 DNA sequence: TGTGCCAGCAGTTTGCAGGGCATTAACTATGGCTACACCTTC. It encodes CASSLQGINYGYTF.

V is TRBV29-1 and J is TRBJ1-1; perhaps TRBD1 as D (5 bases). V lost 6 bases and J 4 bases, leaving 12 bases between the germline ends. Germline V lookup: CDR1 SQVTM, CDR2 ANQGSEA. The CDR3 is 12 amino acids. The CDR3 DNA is TGCAGCGTCTGGGGGGAGGGCACTGAAGCTTTCTTT. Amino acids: CSVWGEGTEAFF.

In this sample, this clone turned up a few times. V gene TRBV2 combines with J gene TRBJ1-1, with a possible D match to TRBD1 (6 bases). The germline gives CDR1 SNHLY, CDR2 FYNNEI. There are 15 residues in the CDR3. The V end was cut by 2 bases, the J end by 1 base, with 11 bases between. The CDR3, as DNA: TGTGCCAGCAGTGAACAGGGGAACCAGAACACTGAAGCTTTCTTT. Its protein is CASSEQGNQNTEAFF. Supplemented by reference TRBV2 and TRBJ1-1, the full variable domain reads EPEVTQTPSHQVTQMGQEVILRCVPISNHLYFYWYRQILGQKVEFLVSFYNNEISEKSEIFDDQFSVERPDGSNFTLKIRSTKLEDSAMYFCASSEQGNQNTEAFFGQGTRLTVV.

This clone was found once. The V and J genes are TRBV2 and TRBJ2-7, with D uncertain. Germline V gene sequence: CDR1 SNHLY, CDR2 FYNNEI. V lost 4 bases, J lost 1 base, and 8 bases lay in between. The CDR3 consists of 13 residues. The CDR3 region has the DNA TGTGCCAGCAGTGGCAGGCCATCCTACGAGCAGTACTTC. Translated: CASSGRPSYEQYF.